Sequencing of this T cell receptor beta chain was carried out in a study of blood T cells in healthy people across ages (dated by TCRdb to the mid-2010s). With regard to the full study: In model experiments, roughly one uniquely barcoded TCR beta cDNA molecule per two T cells was captured by template switching. To avoid experimental bias, donors of different ages were spread randomly across the sequencing lanes. The study measured age-related changes in TCR beta repertoire diversity using deep sequencing normalized with unique cDNA molecular identifiers. The study analyzed two additional independent replicas of 1 million unique cDNA reads from the same blood draw for two donors, one aged 18 to 30 and one aged 80 or older. The donors were split into four age groups: young (average around 15 years), middle-aged (39), aged (more than 60) and long-lived (more than 80).

Library preparation used 5' RACE. The run used an Illumina HiSeq 2500. A second PCR of roughly 7 to 11 cycles was performed with a sample-barcoded 5' primer and a J-beta primer mix. Each TCR beta cDNA molecule received a unique molecular identifier from a template-switch 5' adaptor carrying 12 random nucleotides. Each sample yielded at least 2.5 million CDR3-containing paired-end reads. First-strand cDNA was synthesized from all RNA with the Mint cDNA synthesis kit, primed by a TRBC-specific oligonucleotide. After uracil-DNA glycosylase treatment, a first 18-cycle PCR used universal primers M1SS and BC2_uni_R on all cDNA. The published analysis was carried out like this. Each sample was normalized by randomly selecting 1 million high-quality reads, each carrying a distinct molecular identifier. Instead of being binned into consensus sequences, reads with shared molecular identifiers were discarded. CDR3 identification, clonotype clustering and error correction used MiTCR with a Q25 quality threshold and the strictest error-elimination algorithm. Lower-bound total TCR beta diversity was estimated with a nonparametric unseen species model using Euler transformation. Using fastp at Q25 and MiXCR, TCRdb reprocessed the public reads and kept productive beta chains. Identical CDR3 protein sequences are pooled into one entry, listed with their most common genes and DNA. The authors' filters were not applied to this entry. The sample table lists hundreds of thousands of distinct CDR3 sequences, roughly 49% of them with a count of one. The ten largest clones add up to 30% to 40% of the sample.

Beyond this particular receptor, the publication reports: Compared with the aged group, more naive CD4+ T cells, fewer expanded clones and increased TCR diversity were shown by the long-lived group, suggesting age selection. Donor CMV infection status was unknown, potentially confounding age-related changes in expanded clonotypes. Estimates of total diversity based on one million sequenced T cells were regarded as lower bounds and as underestimates. Bulk unsorted PBMC profiling prevented conclusive comparison of naive and antigen-experienced compartments. The percentage of naive T cells measured by flow cytometry correlated strongly with observed TCR beta diversity. As age increased, observed TCR beta diversity per million T cells dropped in a roughly linear way, and a significant reduction was already evident by age roughly 36.

Donors were 35 to 40 systemically healthy Caucasian individuals from Russia aged about 6 to 100 years. Each donor gave about 9.7 milliliters of peripheral blood, drawn into EDTA-treated Vacutainer tubes. PBMCs were isolated by Ficoll-Paque density-gradient centrifugation, with at least 7 million obtained per sample. Trizol reagent was used to extract total RNA from the PBMCs, yielding at least 5.5 micrograms per sample. For every donor, an aliquot of PBMCs went through flow cytometry to measure the percentages of naive CD45RAhigh/CD27high T cells. As regards this clonotype: Its target antigen remains unknown. Base qualities are missing; no much larger clone stands one base away.

Trimming removed 3 bases from V and 5 bases from J; the gene matches leave 1 base unexplained. CDR1 and CDR2 (MNHNS, SASEGT) derive from the germline V gene. The CDR3, cysteine through phenylalanine, is 13 amino acids long. Kept here is only the CDR3 DNA, which spans 39 bases and is read in frame from base 1. The sequenced sample consisted of blood. The sequence links TRBV6-1 to TRBJ2-7; 10 central nucleotides agree with TRBD1. The clonotype was recovered from a woman aged 60 to 75 in good health. Here the CDR3 is given as CASSETGGNEQYF. The DNA sequence reads TGTGCCAGCAGTGAGACAGGGGGCAACGAGCAGTACTTC.